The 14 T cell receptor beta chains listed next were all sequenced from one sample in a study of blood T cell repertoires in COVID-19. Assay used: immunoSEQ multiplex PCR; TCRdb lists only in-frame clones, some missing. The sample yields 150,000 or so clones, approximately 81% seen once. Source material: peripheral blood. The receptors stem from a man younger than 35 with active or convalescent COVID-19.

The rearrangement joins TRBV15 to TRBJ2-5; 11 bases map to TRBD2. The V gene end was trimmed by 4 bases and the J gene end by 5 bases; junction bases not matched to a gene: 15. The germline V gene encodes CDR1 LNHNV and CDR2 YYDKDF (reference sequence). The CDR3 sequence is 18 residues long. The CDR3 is CATSTGLAGGNLGETQYF. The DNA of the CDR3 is TGTGCCACCAGCACAGGTCTAGCGGGGGGAAATTTAGGGGAGACCCAGTACTTC.

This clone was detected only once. For the CDR3, the DNA is TGTGCCAGCAGTTACGGGAGGGGGACGGGTGAAAAACTGTTTTTT. This codes for CASSYGRGTGEKLFF. The chain recombines TRBV6-6 with TRBJ1-4; TRBD1 is a possible D gene (6 bases). Trimming pared 2 bases from V and 7 bases from J, leaving 14 bases between. This CDR3 is built from 15 residues. Germline V CDR1 and CDR2: MNHNY, SVGAGI (reference sequence).

The CDR3 coding sequence is TGTGCCAGCAGCTTACCGGCCGGCCAGGGGCACGAGCAGTACTTC. It specifies CASSLPAGQGHEQYF. V usage is TRBV7-6 and J usage is TRBJ2-7, with D perhaps matching TRBD1 (6 bases). CDR3 length: 15 amino acids. V was clipped by 2 bases and J by 5 bases, with 16 bases between them. Germline-derived CDR1 and CDR2 are SGHVS and FNYEAQ.

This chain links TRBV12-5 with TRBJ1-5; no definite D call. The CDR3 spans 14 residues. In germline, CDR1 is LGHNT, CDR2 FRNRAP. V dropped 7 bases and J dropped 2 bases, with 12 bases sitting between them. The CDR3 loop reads CASVEDQGNQPQHF. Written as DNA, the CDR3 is TGTGCTAGTGTCGAAGATCAGGGCAATCAGCCCCAGCATTTT.

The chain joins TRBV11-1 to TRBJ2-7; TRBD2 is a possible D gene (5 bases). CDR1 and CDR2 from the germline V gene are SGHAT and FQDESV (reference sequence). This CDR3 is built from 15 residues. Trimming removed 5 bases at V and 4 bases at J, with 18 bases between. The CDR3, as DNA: TGTGCCAGCAGCCCTTCCCGGGGTTTGGGGTACGAGCAGTACTTC. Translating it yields CASSPSRGLGYEQYF.

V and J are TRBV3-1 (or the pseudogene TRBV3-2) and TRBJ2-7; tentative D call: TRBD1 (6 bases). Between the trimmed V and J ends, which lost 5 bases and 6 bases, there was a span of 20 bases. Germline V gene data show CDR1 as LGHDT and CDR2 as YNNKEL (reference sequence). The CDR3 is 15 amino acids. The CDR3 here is CASSVRTAGAGEQYF. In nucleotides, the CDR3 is TGTGCCAGCAGCGTCAGGACAGCCGGTGCGGGCGAGCAGTACTTC.

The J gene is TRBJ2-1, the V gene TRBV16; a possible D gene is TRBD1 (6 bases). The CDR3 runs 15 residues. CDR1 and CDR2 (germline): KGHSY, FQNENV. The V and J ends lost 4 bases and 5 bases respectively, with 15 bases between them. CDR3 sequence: CASSPPTGIDNEQFF. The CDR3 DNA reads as TGTGCCAGCAGCCCCCCGACAGGAATCGACAATGAGCAGTTCTTC. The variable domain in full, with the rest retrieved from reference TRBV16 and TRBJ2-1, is GEEVAQTPKHLVRGEGQKAKLYCAPIKGHSYVFWYQQVLKNEFKFLISFQNENVFDETGMPKERFSAKCLPNSPCSLEIQATKLEDSAVYFCASSPPTGIDNEQFFGPGTRLTVL.

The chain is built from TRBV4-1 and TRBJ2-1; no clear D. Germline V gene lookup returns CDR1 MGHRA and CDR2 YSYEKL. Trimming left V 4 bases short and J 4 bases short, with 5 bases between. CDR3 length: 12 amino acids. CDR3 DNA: TGCGCCAGCAGCCGAACTTACAATGAGCAGTTCTTC. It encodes CASSRTYNEQFF.

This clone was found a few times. The DNA for the CDR3 is TGTGCCAGCAGGAGCGGTCCCTCCTACAATGAGCAGTTCTTC. Translated, it gives CASRSGPSYNEQFF. The chain links TRBV25-1 to TRBJ2-1, with D possibly matching TRBD2 (5 bases). The V end was cut by 6 bases, the J end by 0 bases, with 9 bases between. CDR3 size: 14 residues. Germline loops: CDR1 MGHDK, CDR2 SYGVNS.

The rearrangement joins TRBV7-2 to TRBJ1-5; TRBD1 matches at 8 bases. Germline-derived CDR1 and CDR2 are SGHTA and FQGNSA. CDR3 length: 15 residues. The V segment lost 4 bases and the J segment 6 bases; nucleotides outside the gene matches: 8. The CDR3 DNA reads TGTGCCAGCAGCTCTCCGGGACAGGTACTTCAGCCCCAGCATTTT. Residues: CASSSPGQVLQPQHF.

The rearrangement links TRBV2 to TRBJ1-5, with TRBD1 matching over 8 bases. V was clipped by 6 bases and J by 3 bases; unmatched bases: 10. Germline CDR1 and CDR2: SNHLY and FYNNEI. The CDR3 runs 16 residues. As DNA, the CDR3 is TGTGCCAGCAGCGGCGTTCGACAGGGGATCAATCAGCCCCAGCATTTT. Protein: CASSGVRQGINQPQHF.

Here the CDR3 reads CASSILGNEQFF. DNA of the CDR3: TGTGCCAGTAGTATCCTCGGGAATGAGCAGTTCTTC. The J gene is TRBJ2-1, the V gene TRBV19; no clear D gene. The CDR3 covers 12 residues. Germline V lookup: CDR1 LNHDA, CDR2 SQIVND (reference sequence). Deletions cut 3 bases from V and 7 bases from J, with 7 bases between.

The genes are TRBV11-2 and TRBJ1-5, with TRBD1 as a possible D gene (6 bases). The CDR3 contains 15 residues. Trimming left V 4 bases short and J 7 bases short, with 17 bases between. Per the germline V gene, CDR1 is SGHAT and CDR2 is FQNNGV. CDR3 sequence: CASSSDGTLGQPQHF. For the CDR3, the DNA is TGTGCCAGCAGCTCCGATGGGACACTTGGACAGCCCCAGCATTTT.

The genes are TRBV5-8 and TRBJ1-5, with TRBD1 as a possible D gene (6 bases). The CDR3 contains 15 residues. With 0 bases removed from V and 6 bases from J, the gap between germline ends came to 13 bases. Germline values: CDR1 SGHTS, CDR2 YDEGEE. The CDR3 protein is CASSLGTGRGQPQHF. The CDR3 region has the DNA TGTGCCAGCAGCTTGGGAACAGGGAGGGGTCAGCCCCAGCATTTT.